This T cell receptor (beta chain) was obtained from a study of beta chain features in type 1 diabetes. The authors reverse transcribed all of the isolated RNA, so sequencing captured expressed TCRB transcripts. It was found that naive, central memory and regulatory T cell samples averaged around 3.8 million reads. Here immunoSEQ multiplex PCR was the method, and the copy in TCRdb shows in-frame clones only, minus some. The sample lists fewer than 900,000 clones; around a sixth were seen once. Of note for this clone: The target antigen is unknown.

Germline V gene lookup returns CDR1 MNHEY and CDR2 SMNVEV (reference sequence). The CDR3 runs to 13 residues. Trimming removed 5 bases at V and 2 bases at J, with 8 bases between. Study results and caveats: More deletions and fewer insertions at VDJ junctions were found in patients with type 1 diabetes.

This TCR came from a woman under 30 in good health. The gene calls are TRBV27 and TRBJ2-3; no clear D. Input material: naive CD4+ T cells from blood. The CDR3 here is CASSTTPTDTQYF. The CDR3 region has the DNA TGTGCCAGCAGTACCACTCCCACAGATACGCAGTATTTT.